The clone carrying this TCR beta chain appeared a few times. Its antigen is unknown. Clones were read by immunoSEQ multiplex PCR, and TCRdb kept only the in-frame ones, dropping some. This sample has fewer than 9,000 clones; about half occur once, and the top ten carry roughly 3.8%. This entry belongs to a study of T cells in localized non-small cell lung cancer. The trim removed 4 bases at V and 7 bases at J, leaving 9 bases unmatched. The germline CDR1 and CDR2 sequences are MNHGY and SAAAGT. The CDR3 is made up of 16 amino acids. Study-wide results and limits: A raised T cell density in blood coincided with lengthier overall survival. Adjacent lung held a median roughly 50 of the top 100 tumor clones. Sequencing was limited to one tumor region, leaving the possibility of heterogeneity open. It was uninvolved adjacent lung that showed the highest T cell clonality, exceeding tumor.

The sample was lymph node tissue, taken before any cancer treatment. This sequence joins TRBV6-8 and TRBJ2-3; TRBD1 matches 12 bases. This TCR was sampled from a man aged 40 to 75 with stage I lung adenocarcinoma. CDR3 in DNA: TGTGCCAGCAGTTTACCGGGACAGGGGGCTGGGAATACGCAGTATTTT. Translation gives CASSLPGQGAGNTQYF.